What follows are 7 T cell receptor beta chains derived from one specimen sequenced in a study of Ad26.COV2.S vaccination and SARS-CoV-2 variants. Stated treatment: around 19 received Ad26.COV2.S at low or high dose, single or two shots; about 5 received placebo; per-sample allocation not given. The samples date from day 63 after the first vaccine or placebo injection. The table came from immunoSEQ multiplex PCR; TCRdb's copy has only in-frame clones and leaves some out. The sample lists hundreds of thousands of clones; approximately 88% were seen once. Specimen: peripheral blood, collected in a trial of Ad26.COV2.S vaccine versus placebo. Every receptor here comes from a person between 18 and 65 years old who received the Ad26.COV2.S COVID-19 vaccine or a placebo.

The chain couples TRBV27 to TRBJ1-1; unclear D gene. The CDR3 has 11 residues. Germline CDR1 is MNHEY and CDR2 is SMNVEV (reference sequence). The V end was cut by 9 bases, the J end by 1 base, with 6 bases between. CDR3 loop: CASWENTEAFF. CDR3 nucleotides: TGTGCCAGTTGGGAGAACACTGAAGCTTTCTTT.

The rearrangement joins TRBV19 to TRBJ1-6; D might be TRBD1 (5 bases). V gave up 1 base and J gave up 7 bases, with 8 bases separating them. Germline values: CDR1 LNHDA, CDR2 SQIVND (reference sequence). The CDR3 consists of 14 residues. Written as DNA, the CDR3 is TGTGCCAGTAGTATAGTAGGGGTCAATTCACCCCTCCACTTT. Translation: CASSIVGVNSPLHF.

This clone showed up just once. The chain recombines TRBV14 with TRBJ2-5; D possibly corresponds to TRBD2 (6 bases). The V gene's germline CDR1 is SGHDN and CDR2 FVKESK. The CDR3 is made up of 13 amino acids. Trimming removed 4 bases from V and 5 bases from J, with 11 bases in between. This chain's CDR3 is CASSRGGSETQYF. The DNA for the CDR3 is TGTGCCAGCAGCCGAGGAGGGAGTGAGACCCAGTACTTC.

This rearrangement joins TRBV21-1 to TRBJ2-5. TRBV21-1 is marked as a pseudogene. The CDR3 runs 11 residues. The CDR3 coding sequence is TGTGCCAGCAGCAAAGAAGAGACCCAGTACTTC. Encoded protein: CASSKEETQYF.

The genes are TRBV6-5 and TRBJ2-2, with TRBD2 as a possible D gene (5 bases). Germline CDR1 MNHEY, CDR2 SVGAGI. Trimming stripped 8 bases from V and 5 bases from J, with 15 bases between. The length of the CDR3 is 14 residues. CDR3 amino acids: CASSTASFTGELFF. DNA of the CDR3: TGTGCCAGCTCCACGGCTAGCTTTACCGGGGAGCTGTTTTTT.

This clone was recorded only once. The J gene is TRBJ1-1, the V gene TRBV7-4; D unresolved. The CDR3 has 14 amino acids. From germline, CDR1 is SGHVT and CDR2 SQSDAQ. Between the trimmed V and J ends, which lost 1 base and 3 bases, there was a span of 9 bases. CDR3 protein: CASSLGGWDTEAFF. CDR3 DNA: TGTGCCAGCAGCTTAGGAGGGTGGGACACTGAAGCTTTCTTT.

CDR3 nucleotide sequence: TGTGCCAGCAGCTTAGCCCAGGGGTATGCAGGAAACACCATATATTTT. Residues: CASSLAQGYAGNTIYF. The genes are TRBV7-2 and TRBJ1-3, with D perhaps TRBD1 (6 bases). This CDR3 has 16 residues. CDR1 and CDR2 (germline): SGHTA, FQGNSA. Trimming removed 0 bases at V and 4 bases at J, with 13 bases between.